This TCR beta chain was retrieved from a study of blood T cells in healthy people across ages. Findings of the study overall: Naive CD4+ cells and diversity were both higher in long-lived donors than in aged donors.

The germline gives CDR1 MGHDK, CDR2 SYGVNS. The CDR3 is made up of 15 amino acids. As concerns this clonotype: Its target is unknown. Just one base apart from a much larger clone, this may be a read error.

Alongside a J-beta primer mix, a sample-barcoded 5' primer served in a second PCR lasting 7 to 11 cycles. Each cDNA molecule carried a tag from a template-switch adaptor that contained 12 random nucleotides. All samples gave at least 2.5 million CDR3-containing paired-end reads. TCRdb re-derived calls from the 5' RACE reads in MiXCR, one entry per CDR3 protein. The sample lists 1.4 million to 1.5 million distinct CDR3 sequences; about 40% were seen once. At least 5 micrograms of total RNA were extracted per sample. The chain employs TRBV25-1 and TRBJ1-5, with 12 bases aligning to TRBD1. The source of this sequence is a woman in her late teens or twenties in good health. The specimen was blood. CDR3 sequence reads: CASSAGTGGKQPQHF. CDR3 sequence (DNA): TGTGCCAGCAGTGCCGGGACAGGGGGCAAGCAGCCCCAGCATTTT.